One sample yielded the 12 T cell receptor beta chains listed below, sequenced in a study of shared clonotypes between healthy human individuals (dated by TCRdb to 2020 to 2022). Library preparation used the immunoSEQ multiplex PCR assay. In TCRdb, the immuneACCESS table is reduced to in-frame sequences with V and J assigned. These tables do not hold every clone; where another copy was compared, an unresolved V gene accounts for under half, and the others remain unexplained. This sample has around 720,000 clones in its table, and around 73% of those were observed once. Roughly 1.9% of the sample is taken by the ten largest. The material sequenced was memory CD4+ T cells sorted from blood. The sample's cell subset or site, from its label and the paper: CD45RA-negative fraction. These receptors were collected from a woman under 40 in good health.

The chain carries TRBV4-1 and TRBJ1-1, with 7 bases matching TRBD1. After removal of 3 bases from V and 3 bases from J, the junction contained 7 bases not matched to a gene. CDR1 is MGHRA and CDR2 is YSYEKL in the germline V gene. The CDR3 runs 15 residues. This CDR3 reads CASSHPGTDYTEAFF. The CDR3 DNA reads as TGCGCCAGCAGCCACCCCGGGACAGACTACACTGAAGCTTTCTTT.

The chain couples TRBV15 to TRBJ1-4, with 8 positions matching TRBD1. V trimming: 5 bases; J trimming: 6 bases; junction bases outside the gene matches: 5. In germline, CDR1 is LNHNV, CDR2 YYDKDF (reference sequence). This CDR3 has 14 amino acids. The CDR3: CATSQDRVDEKLFF. In nucleotides, the CDR3 is TGTGCCACCAGCCAGGACAGGGTGGATGAAAAACTGTTTTTT. The full variable domain, in which reference TRBV15 and TRBJ1-4 provide the parts outside the CDR3, is DAMVIQNPRYQVTQFGKPVTLSCSQTLNHNVMYWYQQKSSQAPKLLFHYYDKDFNNEADTPDNFQSRRPNTSFCFLDIRSPGLGDTAMYLCATSQDRVDEKLFFGSGTQLSVL.

The chain recombines TRBV28 with TRBJ1-2, with D maybe TRBD1 (6 bases). The CDR3 consists of 14 residues. CDR1 and CDR2 (germline): MDHEN, SYDVKM. Trimming pared 5 bases from V and 8 bases from J, leaving 18 bases between. The CDR3 loop is CASSLRQVGSGYTF. For the CDR3, the DNA is TGTGCCAGCAGTCTCAGACAGGTCGGGTCGGGCTACACCTTC.

This chain joins TRBV30 and TRBJ1-4; D is unresolved. Trimming took 3 bases from V and 6 from J, leaving 11 bases between them. Germline V gives CDR1 GTSNPN, CDR2 SVGIG (reference sequence). This CDR3 spans 13 amino acids. The DNA of the CDR3 is TGTGCCTGGAGCATTACGAGGGATGAAAAACTGTTTTTT. Its protein product is CAWSITRDEKLFF.

The J gene is TRBJ1-2, the V gene TRBV6-6; D not certain. The CDR3 has 8 amino acids. The germline V gene has CDR1 MNHNY and CDR2 SVGAGI (reference sequence). V lost 8 bases, J lost 7 bases, and 2 bases lay in between. The CDR3 nucleotides are TGTGCCAGCGCTGGCTACACCTTC. Protein product: CASAGYTF.

The chain carries TRBV10-2 and TRBJ1-1; D is perhaps TRBD1 (5 bases). The CDR3 length is 12 residues. The V and J ends lost 5 bases and 9 bases respectively, with 13 bases between them. Germline assignment: CDR1 WSHSY and CDR2 SAAADI. CDR3 sequence: CASSPQETQAFF. The CDR3 DNA follows: TGCGCCAGCAGTCCACAGGAGACACAAGCTTTCTTT.

This clone was seen more than once but under ten times. The genes are TRBV14 and TRBJ1-1; D uncertain. The CDR3 length is 12 residues. Germline V gives CDR1 SGHDN, CDR2 FVKESK. V was cut by 3 bases and J by 6 bases, with 8 bases left in between. The CDR3: CASSHSIAEAFF. As DNA, the CDR3 is TGTGCCAGCAGCCATTCCATCGCTGAAGCTTTCTTT. Complete variable domain (other parts from reference TRBV14 and TRBJ1-1): EAGVTQFPSHSVIEKGQTVTLRCDPISGHDNLYWYRRVMGKEIKFLLHFVKESKQDESGMPNNRFLAERTGGTYSTLKVQPAELEDSGVYFCASSHSIAEAFFGQGTRLTVV.

The CDR3, as DNA: TGTGCCAGCAGCCAAATAGGACAGGCCTTGAACACTGAAGCTTTCTTT. Translating it yields CASSQIGQALNTEAFF. This chain uses TRBV5-6 with TRBJ1-1; 7 nucleotides agree with TRBD1. V lost 4 bases and J lost 0; bases outside the gene matches: 9. The CDR3 consists of 16 residues. Germline lookup yields CDR1 SGHDT and CDR2 YYEEEE. The full variable domain, its missing parts supplied by reference TRBV5-6 and TRBJ1-1, is DAGVTQSPTHLIKTRGQQVTLRCSPKSGHDTVSWYQQALGQGPQFIFQYYEEEERQRGNFPDRFSGHQFPNYSSELNVNALLLGDSALYLCASSQIGQALNTEAFFGQGTRLTVV.

The rearrangement joins TRBV27 to TRBJ1-5; D uncertain. Germline V gene data show CDR1 as MNHEY and CDR2 as SMNVEV (reference sequence). V dropped 3 bases and J dropped 7 bases, with 10 bases sitting between them. This CDR3 has 13 amino acids. The CDR3 DNA follows: TGTGCCAGCAGTTTCCAGGAGGGACAGCCCCAGCATTTT. Its translation is CASSFQEGQPQHF.

This chain joins TRBV5-5 and TRBJ2-7, with a possible D match to TRBD1 (7 bases). CDR1 and CDR2 from the germline V gene are SGHKS and YYEKEE (reference sequence). Deletions cut 3 bases from V and 2 bases from J, with 18 bases between. The CDR3 loop spans 16 amino acids. In DNA form, the CDR3 reads TGTGCCAGCAGCTCCTTCGGGGGACAGCGGACCTACGAGCAGTACTTC. Translated: CASSSFGGQRTYEQYF.

The rearrangement uses TRBV19 and TRBJ1-2, with D perhaps TRBD1 (6 bases). Germline CDR1 reads LNHDA; CDR2 reads SQIVND (reference sequence). The germline V and J ends were trimmed by 7 bases and 0 bases, with 12 bases remaining between them. This CDR3 has 14 amino acids. As DNA, the CDR3 is TGTGCCAGTAATACCGGGACACCTAACTATGGCTACACCTTC. Its translation: CASNTGTPNYGYTF.

CDR3 in DNA: TGTGCCAGCAGCCCCGAGAAGACTAGCGGGGGTAAAGAGACCCAGTACTTC. Its protein is CASSPEKTSGGKETQYF. The chain uses TRBV7-9 and TRBJ2-5; 12 nucleotides match TRBD2. This CDR3 is 17 amino acids long. The germline gives CDR1 SEHNR, CDR2 FQNEAQ (reference sequence). With V trimmed by 5 bases and J by 3 bases, 10 bases remained unmatched.